This T cell receptor (beta chain) was found in a study of blood T cell repertoires in COVID-19. About the research overall: Acute-phase and convalescent COVID-19 samples originated in the United States, Italy and Spain.

Original methodology: By means of reference gene primer amplification, nucleated cell counts were estimated. Assay: immunoSEQ multiplex PCR; the TCRdb copy retains only in-frame clones and omits some. V, J and clone size are those of that table, while D and trimming were read from the DNA. The sample yields 250,000 to 350,000 clones, 85% to 90% seen once. In Seattle, patients joined the study during active infection and were tracked longitudinally. Input material: peripheral blood. This clonotype was obtained from a young woman with COVID-19, enrolled during active disease.

This chain's CDR3 is CASSLGGGSYEQYF. CDR3 nucleotide sequence: TGTGCCAGCAGCTTAGGGGGCGGGAGCTACGAGCAGTACTTC. The chain is built from TRBV7-2 and TRBJ2-7; TRBD2 aligns across 7 bases. CDR3 length: 14 residues. With V trimmed by 1 base and J by 3 bases, 3 bases remained unmatched. The germline gives CDR1 SGHTA, CDR2 FQGNSA.